A single sample is the source of the 23 T cell receptor beta chains below, sequenced in a study of T-cell memory formation after mild COVID-19. Each CDR3 protein is one row after TCRdb ran MiXCR on the 5' RACE reads. The sample records about half a million distinct CDR3 sequences, 15% to 20% being singletons. The sequencing input was PBMCs or a T cell subset sorted from them (not recorded which). All receptors derive from an adult woman who had mild COVID-19 (a few samples of this study predate the infection). Cell type and time point are not known.

The J gene is TRBJ2-4, the V gene TRBV12-3 or TRBV12-4, with D tentatively TRBD1 (5 bases). V was cut by 0 bases and J by 7 bases, with 19 bases left in between. CDR3 length: 17 amino acids. The CDR3 sequence is CASSLAPQGISSNIQYF. CDR3 coding DNA: TGTGCCAGCAGTTTAGCTCCCCAGGGAATTTCGTCGAACATTCAGTACTTC.

This clonotype was seen repeatedly, ten times or more. Sequence at one end of the junction differs from germline and may be a read error. The J gene is TRBJ1-2, the V gene TRBV7-3; 9 bases are a match to TRBD1. Per germline, CDR1 SGHTA and CDR2 FQGTGA. The CDR3 consists of 14 residues. The DNA of the CDR3 is TGTGCCAGCAGCCTAACAGGGGGCGACGATGGCTACACCTTC. Amino acids: CASSLTGGDDGYTF.

The rearrangement links TRBV29-1 to TRBJ2-1; D not certain. V lost 3 bases, J lost 7 bases, and 7 bases lay in between. Germline values: CDR1 SQVTM, CDR2 ANQGSEA. CDR3 size: 11 residues. This CDR3 is CSVEWLNEQFF. The CDR3 nucleotides read TGCAGCGTTGAGTGGTTAAATGAGCAGTTCTTC.

In this sample, this clonotype turned up a few times. The rearrangement uses TRBV5-1 and TRBJ1-5; D is unclear. Between the trimmed V and J ends, which lost 1 base and 5 bases, there was a span of 7 bases. The CDR3 is 13 amino acids. Germline loops: CDR1 SGHRS, CDR2 YFSETQ. The CDR3 reads CASSLYGDQPQHF. Here the CDR3 DNA reads TGCGCCAGCAGCTTGTATGGGGATCAGCCCCAGCATTTT. The whole variable domain, filled in from reference TRBV5-1 and TRBJ1-5, reads KAGVTQTPRYLIKTRGQQVTLSCSPISGHRSVSWYQQTPGQGLQFLFEYFSETQRNKGNFPGRFSGRQFSNSRSEMNVSTLELGDSALYLCASSLYGDQPQHFGDGTRLSIL.

This clonotype has more than one count but fewer than ten. This chain links TRBV20-1 with TRBJ1-5, with D tentatively TRBD1 (5 bases). CDR3 length: 15 residues. V gave up 5 bases and J gave up 6 bases, with 20 bases separating them. The germline CDR1 and CDR2 sequences are DFQATT and SNEGSKA (reference sequence). The CDR3 region is CSAGIGQGSVQPQHF. The CDR3 DNA is TGCAGTGCTGGAATTGGGCAGGGAAGTGTTCAGCCCCAGCATTTT.

The chain employs TRBV5-5 and TRBJ1-1; 7 bases line up with TRBD1. The V segment lost 4 bases and the J segment 2 bases; nucleotides outside the gene matches: 8. CDR3 length equals 15 residues. Per germline, CDR1 SGHKS and CDR2 YYEKEE (reference sequence). CDR3 nucleotides: TGTGCCAGCAGCGGCCAGGGACAGCTCAACACTGAAGCTTTCTTT. Its protein product is CASSGQGQLNTEAFF.

V gene TRBV9 combines with J gene TRBJ1-2; perhaps TRBD1 as D (5 bases). The CDR3 has 13 amino acids. With 4 bases removed from V and 4 bases from J, the gap between germline ends came to 11 bases. CDR1 SGDLS and CDR2 YYNGEE come from the germline V gene. The chain's CDR3 is CASSLPGAYGYTF. CDR3 bases: TGTGCCAGCAGCCTACCCGGGGCCTATGGCTACACCTTC.

The chain is built from TRBV30 and TRBJ2-1; D is tentatively TRBD1 or TRBD2 (5 bases each). This CDR3 spans 15 amino acids. Per the germline V gene, CDR1 is GTSNPN and CDR2 is SVGIG (reference sequence). V dropped 5 bases and J dropped 5 bases, with 19 bases sitting between them. The CDR3 sequence: CAWGTGTKGHNEQFF. The CDR3 DNA follows: TGTGCCTGGGGGACCGGGACGAAGGGTCACAATGAGCAGTTCTTC.

The V gene is TRBV7-8, the J gene TRBJ2-7, with D unresolved. Deletions cut 5 bases from V and 5 bases from J, with 16 bases between. Germline lookup yields CDR1 SGHVS and CDR2 FQNEAQ. This CDR3 has 14 amino acids. CDR3 DNA: TGTGCCAGCAGCCGCAGACCCCAGACCCACGAGCAGTACTTC. Its protein is CASSRRPQTHEQYF.

CDR3 bases: TGCAGTGCGTACCCGGATCCTAGCGGGAAGCCCCCCTACGAGCAGTACTTC. Translation gives CSAYPDPSGKPPYEQYF. This chain joins TRBV20-1 and TRBJ2-7; 9 positions agree with TRBD2. This CDR3 is built from 17 residues. CDR1 is DFQATT and CDR2 is SNEGSKA in the germline V gene (reference sequence). V shed 6 bases and J 2 bases; nucleotides not matched to a gene: 17.

The chain recombines TRBV4-1 with TRBJ1-2; D gene uncertain. The germline V gene has CDR1 MGHRA and CDR2 YSYEKL. V lost 0 bases and J 8 bases, leaving 10 bases between the germline ends. This CDR3 is built from 13 residues. The CDR3 spells CASSQEGRNGYTF. The CDR3 DNA sequence: TGCGCCAGCAGCCAAGAGGGGAGGAACGGCTACACCTTC.

In this sample, this clonotype turned up a few times. The J gene is TRBJ2-7, the V gene TRBV4-1; 9 nucleotides align to TRBD2. The J segment lost 2 bases and the V segment lost 1 base, leaving 9 bases of the junction unmatched. Germline assignment: CDR1 MGHRA and CDR2 YSYEKL. The CDR3 length is 17 residues. CDR3 DNA: TGCGCCAGCAGCCAAGTAGCGGCTCTAGCGGGGCCCTACGAGCAGTACTTC. Translated, it gives CASSQVAALAGPYEQYF.

This rearrangement joins TRBV9 to TRBJ2-1; the D gene could be TRBD1 or TRBD2 (6 bases each). V shed 0 bases and J shed 6 bases, with 10 bases lying between them. This CDR3 is 14 amino acids long. From germline, CDR1 is SGDLS and CDR2 YYNGEE. The CDR3 DNA reads TGTGCCAGCAGCGTAGGCCGGGGGCGCAATGAGCAGTTCTTC. It encodes CASSVGRGRNEQFF.

This clonotype appeared a few times. The chain combines TRBV5-4 with TRBJ2-1, with 8 bases matching TRBD1. Trimming took 4 bases from V and 0 from J; bases not matched to a gene: 6. The CDR3 has 16 amino acids. Germline V gene lookup returns CDR1 SGHNT and CDR2 YYREEE (reference sequence). CDR3 amino acids: CASSGSDRGSYNEQFF. DNA of the CDR3: TGTGCCAGCAGCGGGTCAGACAGGGGCTCCTACAATGAGCAGTTCTTC.

In this sample, this clonotype turned up many times. The genes are TRBV7-6 and TRBJ2-2; 7 bases match TRBD2. V trimming: 2 bases; J trimming: 3 bases; junction bases outside the gene matches: 3. Germline loops: CDR1 SGHVS, CDR2 FNYEAQ. The CDR3 loop spans 15 amino acids. The CDR3 DNA follows: TGTGCCAGCAGCTTAATGGGGGGGGACACCGGGGAGCTGTTTTTT. This gives the protein CASSLMGGDTGELFF.

V gene TRBV6-2 or TRBV6-3 combines with J gene TRBJ2-7, with D tentatively TRBD1 (7 bases). CDR3 length: 13 residues. In germline, CDR1 is MNHEY, CDR2 SVGEGT. V lost 6 bases and J lost 5, with 14 bases in between. CDR3 loop: CASRKSRGDEQYV. CDR3 nucleotide sequence: TGTGCCAGCAGAAAATCCAGGGGGGACGAGCAGTACGTC.

The sample holds a few counts of this clonotype. The chain links TRBV19 to TRBJ1-4; D not resolved. Deletions cut 11 bases from V and 14 bases from J, with 18 bases between. CDR1 is LNHDA and CDR2 is SQIVND in the germline V gene (reference sequence). The CDR3 covers 11 residues. CDR3 in amino acids: CASLRGVSLFF. CDR3 coding DNA: TGTGCCTCCTTGCGGGGAGTGAGTCTGTTTTTT.

The gene calls are TRBV3-1 and TRBJ2-7; D tentatively reads TRBD1 or TRBD2 (5 bases each). The germline V gene encodes CDR1 LGHDT and CDR2 YNNKEL (reference sequence). Between the trimmed V and J ends, which lost 4 bases and 10 bases, there was a span of 17 bases. The CDR3 spans 13 residues. CDR3 protein: CASSPGTDRTQYF. The CDR3 nucleotides are TGTGCCAGCAGCCCAGGGACGGACCGTACACAGTACTTC.

The CDR3 sequence is CAWSEMGDTQYF. The CDR3, as DNA: TGTGCCTGGAGTGAGATGGGAGATACGCAGTATTTT. The chain uses TRBV30 and TRBJ2-3, with D hard to call. Trimming took off 1 base at V and 5 bases at J, with 7 bases between the two ends. CDR1 is GTSNPN, CDR2 SVGIG, per germline (reference sequence). This CDR3 region has 12 residues.

The gene calls are TRBV29-1 and TRBJ2-7; D perhaps matches TRBD2 (5 bases). V was pared by 4 bases and J by 7 bases, with 11 bases between. Germline values: CDR1 SQVTM, CDR2 ANQGSEA. The CDR3 consists of 11 residues. DNA for the CDR3: TGCAGCGTTGGTGAGGGTTGGGAGCAGTACTTC. It translates to CSVGEGWEQYF.

Only a few counts were recorded for this clonotype. This rearrangement joins TRBV9 to TRBJ2-2; D tentatively reads TRBD1 or TRBD2 (5 bases each). V was pared by 1 base and J by 4 bases, with 8 bases between. This CDR3 is built from 14 residues. Germline loops: CDR1 SGDLS, CDR2 YYNGEE. Here the CDR3 DNA reads TGTGCCAGCAGCGTATCAGGGACCACCGGGGAGCTGTTTTTT. Translation: CASSVSGTTGELFF.

This clonotype was seen only a few times. DNA for the CDR3: TGTGCCAGCAGCACAGGGGGCGCGTATGGCTACACCTTC. Amino acid sequence: CASSTGGAYGYTF. The J gene is TRBJ1-2, the V gene TRBV6-5, with 9 bases identical to TRBD1. This CDR3 contains 13 residues. V lost 6 bases and J lost 5; bases outside the gene matches: 4. CDR1 MNHEY and CDR2 SVGAGI come from the germline V gene.

The V and J genes are TRBV11-1 and TRBJ1-1; possible D gene TRBD1, 5 bases. Germline V gene sequence: CDR1 SGHAT, CDR2 FQDESV (reference sequence). V lost 4 bases and J lost 0, with 6 bases in between. This CDR3 region has 13 residues. This CDR3 is CASSWGMNTEAFF. CDR3 DNA sequence: TGTGCCAGCAGCTGGGGCATGAACACTGAAGCTTTCTTT.